This TCR beta chain emerged from a study of blood T cell repertoires in COVID-19. Sequencing was performed with immunoSEQ multiplex PCR; in TCRdb, only in-frame clones are kept and a portion is missing. This sample yields around 260,000 clones, of which around nine tenths are seen a single time; about 5.2% belongs to the top ten. V gave up 4 bases and J gave up 4 bases, with 17 bases separating them. The CDR3 is 17 residues long. Looked up from germline, CDR1 is LNHNV and CDR2 is YYDKDF (reference sequence). The sequence derives from a woman aged 55-69 years with COVID-19, enrolled during active disease. Sequencing was carried out using peripheral blood. The chain is built from TRBV15 and TRBJ1-6; D is perhaps TRBD1 (6 bases). The CDR3 coding sequence is TGTGCCACCAGCATATTTCCGGGGGGACATTATAATTCACCCCTCCACTTT. Its protein is CATSIFPGGHYNSPLHF.